This T cell receptor beta chain is from a study of technical replicates of blood from a handful of donors. Sequencing was performed with immunoSEQ multiplex PCR; in TCRdb, only in-frame clones are kept and a portion is missing. The sample has around 84,000 clones; more than 80% are singletons. A word on this clone: The junction and the germline gene differ at one end; a read error may be behind it.

Germline values: CDR1 MNHEY, CDR2 SVGAGI. The CDR3 has 15 residues. The chain couples TRBV6-5 to TRBJ1-2; possibly TRBD1 for D (5 bases). What was sequenced was T cells isolated from PBMCs. This sequence originates from a human donor in good health. The CDR3 sequence: CASSYSNFRDYGYTF. For the CDR3, the DNA is TGTGCCAGCAGTTACTCGAATTTTAGGGACTACGGCTACACCTTC.